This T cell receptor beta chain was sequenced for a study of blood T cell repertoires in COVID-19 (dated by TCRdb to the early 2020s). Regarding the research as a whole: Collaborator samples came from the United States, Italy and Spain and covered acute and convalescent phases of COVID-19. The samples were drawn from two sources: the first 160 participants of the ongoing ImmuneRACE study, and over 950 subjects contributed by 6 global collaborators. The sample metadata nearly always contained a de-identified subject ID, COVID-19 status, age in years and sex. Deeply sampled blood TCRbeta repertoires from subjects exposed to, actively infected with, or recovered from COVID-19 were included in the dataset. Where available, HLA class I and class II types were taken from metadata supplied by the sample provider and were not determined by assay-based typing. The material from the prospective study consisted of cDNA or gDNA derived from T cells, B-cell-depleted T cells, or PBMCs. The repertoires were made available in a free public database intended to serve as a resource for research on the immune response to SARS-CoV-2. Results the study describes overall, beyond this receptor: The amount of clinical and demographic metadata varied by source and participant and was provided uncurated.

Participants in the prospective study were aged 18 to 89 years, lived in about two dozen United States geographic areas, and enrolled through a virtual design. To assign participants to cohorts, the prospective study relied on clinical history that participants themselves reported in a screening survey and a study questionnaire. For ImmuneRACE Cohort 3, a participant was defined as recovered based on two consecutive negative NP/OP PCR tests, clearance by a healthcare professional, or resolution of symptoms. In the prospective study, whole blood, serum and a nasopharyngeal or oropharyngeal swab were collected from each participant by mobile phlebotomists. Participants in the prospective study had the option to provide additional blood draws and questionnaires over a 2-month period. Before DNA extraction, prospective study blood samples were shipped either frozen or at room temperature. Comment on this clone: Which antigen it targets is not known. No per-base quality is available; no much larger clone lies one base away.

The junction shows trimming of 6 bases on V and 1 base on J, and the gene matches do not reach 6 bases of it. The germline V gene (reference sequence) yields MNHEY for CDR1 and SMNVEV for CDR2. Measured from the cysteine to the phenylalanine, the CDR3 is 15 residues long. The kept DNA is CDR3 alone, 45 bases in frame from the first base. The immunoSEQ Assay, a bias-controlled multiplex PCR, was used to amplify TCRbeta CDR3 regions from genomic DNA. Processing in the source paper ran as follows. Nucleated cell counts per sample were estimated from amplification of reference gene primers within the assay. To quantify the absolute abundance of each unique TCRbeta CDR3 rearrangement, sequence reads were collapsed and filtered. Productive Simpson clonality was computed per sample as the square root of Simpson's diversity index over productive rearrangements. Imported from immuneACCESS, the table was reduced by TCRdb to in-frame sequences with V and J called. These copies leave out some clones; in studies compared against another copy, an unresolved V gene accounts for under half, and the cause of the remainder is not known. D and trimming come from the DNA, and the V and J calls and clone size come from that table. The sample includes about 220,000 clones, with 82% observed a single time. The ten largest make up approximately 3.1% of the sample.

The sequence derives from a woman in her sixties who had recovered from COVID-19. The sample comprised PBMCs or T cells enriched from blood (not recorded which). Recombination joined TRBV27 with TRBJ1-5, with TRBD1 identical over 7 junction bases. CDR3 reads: CASSDRALSNQPQHF. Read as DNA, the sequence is TGTGCCAGCAGCGACAGGGCTCTCAGCAATCAGCCCCAGCATTTT.